The 17 T cell receptor beta chains reported below all come from one sample, sequenced in a study of blood T cells in healthy people across ages. Sample-barcoded 5' priming and a J-beta primer mix drove a second PCR of about 6 to 12 cycles. TCRdb independently ran MiXCR on the 5' RACE reads; one entry per CDR3 protein. Counted here are 980,000 or so distinct CDR3 sequences, 45% to 50% occurring once; the ten biggest clones make up around an eighth. Sequencing used blood. Receptors originate from a man aged 30 to 45 in good health.

The chain carries TRBV9 and TRBJ1-2; D gene unclear. V lost 3 bases and J 4 bases, leaving 16 bases between the germline ends. The CDR3 is 15 residues long. Germline CDR1 is SGDLS and CDR2 is YYNGEE. CDR3 bases: TGTGCCAGCAGCGACCACCCGGGATCCCCCTATGGCTACACCTTC. Translation gives CASSDHPGSPYGYTF.

The chain has TRBV27 and TRBJ2-2; the D is unclear. Germline assignment: CDR1 MNHEY and CDR2 SMNVEV (reference sequence). The CDR3 extends over 14 amino acids. The V end lost 6 bases, the J end lost 4 bases, and 12 bases lay between the germline ends. The CDR3 protein is CASSNVDGTGELFF. The DNA of the CDR3 is TGTGCCAGCAGCAACGTCGATGGCACCGGGGAGCTGTTTTTT.

This clonotype was seen only a few times. This sequence joins TRBV9 and TRBJ2-7; D gene uncertain. With 0 bases removed from V and 2 bases from J, the gap between germline ends came to 12 bases. In germline, CDR1 is SGDLS, CDR2 YYNGEE. CDR3 length: 15 amino acids. In nucleotides, the CDR3 is TGTGCCAGCAGCGTAGATCCCGAATCCACCTACGAGCAGTACTTC. It translates to CASSVDPESTYEQYF.

The chain has TRBV29-1 and TRBJ2-5, with unresolved D. The CDR3 has 13 residues. V was trimmed by 4 bases and J by 3 bases, leaving 12 bases between them. CDR1 and CDR2 from the germline V gene are SQVTM and ANQGSEA. CDR3 nucleotide sequence: TGCAGCGTTGCAGTGGCTACCAAAGAGACCCAGTACTTC. Protein product: CSVAVATKETQYF.

This clonotype was seen only once. The CDR3 spells CASSEDTAYNEQYF. The DNA for the CDR3 is TGTGCCAGCAGTGAAGATACAGCCTACAATGAGCAGTACTTC. The genes are TRBV2 and TRBJ2-5; D is uncertain. The CDR3 spans 14 residues. From germline, CDR1 is SNHLY and CDR2 FYNNEI. V lost 1 base and J 11 bases, leaving 17 bases between the germline ends. Complete variable domain (other parts from reference TRBV2 and TRBJ2-5): EPEVTQTPSHQVTQMGQEVILRCVPISNHLYFYWYRQILGQKVEFLVSFYNNEISEKSEIFDDQFSVERPDGSNFTLKIRSTKLEDSAMYFCASSEDTAYNEQYFGPGTRLLVL.

The J gene is TRBJ2-1, the V gene TRBV29-1; 8 bases map to TRBD1. This CDR3 comprises 11 residues. CDR1 SQVTM and CDR2 ANQGSEA come from the germline V gene. The trim removed 8 bases at V and 7 bases at J, leaving 4 bases unmatched. The CDR3 reads CSKTGGNEQFF. The DNA for the CDR3 is TGCAGCAAAACAGGGGGAAATGAGCAGTTCTTC.

This chain uses TRBV14 with TRBJ1-5, with D possibly matching TRBD1 (6 bases). The CDR3 runs 13 residues. V was shortened by 1 base and J by 7 bases, with 8 bases between the two germline ends. The germline V gene encodes CDR1 SGHDN and CDR2 FVKESK. The CDR3 spells CASSQAGGQPQHF. DNA for the CDR3: TGTGCCAGCAGCCAAGCCGGGGGCCAGCCCCAGCATTTT.

The rearrangement joins TRBV6-1 to TRBJ2-7; 7 positions agree with TRBD2. The CDR3 contains 15 residues. V lost 8 bases to trimming and J lost 0 bases; unmatched junction nucleotides: 10. Germline CDR1 is MNHNS and CDR2 is SASEGT. CDR3 residues: CASGEAGRSSYEQYF. The CDR3, as DNA: TGTGCCAGCGGCGAAGCGGGGAGAAGCTCCTACGAGCAGTACTTC.

V gene TRBV20-1 combines with J gene TRBJ2-7; 7 positions agree with TRBD1. CDR1 and CDR2 (germline): DFQATT, SNEGSKA (reference sequence). This CDR3 has 14 residues. V lost 1 base, J lost 0 bases, and 3 bases stayed unmatched. The CDR3 region is CSARGDRDSYEQYF. The CDR3, as DNA: TGCAGTGCTAGAGGTGACAGGGACTCCTACGAGCAGTACTTC.

The table lists this clonotype with a few counts. The chain links TRBV20-1 to TRBJ2-3; D perhaps matches TRBD2 (6 bases). Germline loops: CDR1 DFQATT, CDR2 SNEGSKA (reference sequence). Trimming removed 3 bases from V and 9 bases from J, with 16 bases in between. The CDR3 runs 13 residues. The chain's CDR3 is CSASLRDFETQYF. CDR3 DNA sequence: TGCAGTGCTAGTTTGCGGGACTTCGAAACGCAGTATTTT.

This chain links TRBV7-2 with TRBJ2-3; D could derive from TRBD1 or TRBD2 (7 bases each). The germline gives CDR1 SGHTA, CDR2 FQGNSA. V lost 5 bases to trimming and J lost 4 bases, with 22 bases between them. The CDR3 is 17 residues long. The CDR3 loop is CASSAIAAGGGSDTQYF. Here the CDR3 DNA reads TGTGCCAGCAGCGCGATAGCGGCAGGGGGGGGGTCAGATACGCAGTATTTT.

The chain uses TRBV4-1 and TRBJ2-7; 9 positions agree with TRBD2. The germline CDR1 and CDR2 sequences are MGHRA and YSYEKL. The J segment lost 5 bases and the V segment lost 1 base, leaving 6 bases of the junction unmatched. The CDR3 totals 15 residues. The CDR3 protein is CASSQGLAGRDEQYF. The CDR3, as DNA: TGCGCCAGCAGCCAAGGGCTAGCGGGGCGCGACGAGCAGTACTTC.

The V and J genes are TRBV5-5 and TRBJ2-3; 8 bases align to TRBD2. The CDR3 extends over 16 amino acids. Germline CDR1 reads SGHKS; CDR2 reads YYEKEE (reference sequence). Trimming took 1 base from V and 5 from J; bases not matched to a gene: 9. CDR3 DNA: TGTGCCAGCAGCTTGACTCGAGCGGGGGCCATAGATACGCAGTATTTT. This translates into CASSLTRAGAIDTQYF.

The chain recombines TRBV6-6 with TRBJ1-1, with TRBD1 matching over 7 bases. Germline loops: CDR1 MNHNY, CDR2 SVGAGI (reference sequence). With V trimmed by 7 bases and J by 3 bases, 2 bases remained unmatched. The CDR3 consists of 12 residues. The CDR3 protein is CASTDRHTEAFF. CDR3 nucleotides: TGTGCCAGCACGGACAGGCACACTGAAGCTTTCTTT.

The chain's CDR3 is CASQGGGNVNTEAFF. The DNA of the CDR3 is TGTGCCAGCCAGGGAGGGGGCAACGTGAACACTGAAGCTTTCTTT. The chain carries TRBV3-1 and TRBJ1-1; 7 bases fit TRBD1. Trimming took 8 bases from V and 0 from J; bases not matched to a gene: 9. The V gene's germline CDR1 is LGHDT and CDR2 YNNKEL (reference sequence). This CDR3 spans 15 amino acids.

This clonotype came up a few times. The genes are TRBV6-1 and TRBJ1-4; tentatively, D is TRBD1 (6 bases). Trimming shortened V by 6 bases and J by 8 bases, and 19 bases separated the two germline ends. The CDR3 totals 15 residues. Germline values: CDR1 MNHNS, CDR2 SASEGT. CDR3 sequence reads: CASSRASGEGEKLFF. The CDR3, as DNA: TGTGCCAGCAGCCGGGCCTCAGGGGAGGGAGAAAAACTGTTTTTT.

The V and J genes are TRBV6-5 and TRBJ1-2; D is uncertain. Germline V gives CDR1 MNHEY, CDR2 SVGAGI. The CDR3 consists of 14 residues. Trimming left V 2 bases short and J 4 bases short, with 11 bases between. The CDR3 nucleotides read TGTGCCAGCAGTTACGGTGGTGGCCTCTATGGCTACACCTTC. Its translation is CASSYGGGLYGYTF.